This entry lists 12 T cell receptor beta chains sequenced from one sample in a study of T cells in Graves' hyperthyroidism and ophthalmopathy. Regions amplified from RNA transcripts were the TCR beta CDR3 regions. The HTBI set primed first-round TCR CDR3 RT-PCR. MiXCR was run by TCRdb on the multiplex PCR reads, yielding one entry per CDR3 protein. Of about 610,000 distinct CDR3 sequences in the sample, over 12% were seen once. Material for sequencing was blood. These receptors came from a woman between 35 and 50 years old with Graves' ophthalmopathy.

This clonotype was picked up a small number of times. V and J are TRBV4-3 and TRBJ2-2; D call uncertain. Deletions cut 4 bases from V and 1 base from J, with 10 bases between. The CDR3 consists of 15 residues. CDR1 and CDR2 (germline): LGHNA, YSLEER. CDR3 in DNA: TGCGCCAGCAGCCTGTCACTCGGGAACACCGGGGAGCTGTTTTTT. It translates to CASSLSLGNTGELFF.

This clonotype was seen repeatedly, ten times or more. The V gene is TRBV29-1, the J gene TRBJ2-5, with 16 positions matching TRBD2. The CDR3 sequence is 17 residues long. The germline V gene encodes CDR1 SQVTM and CDR2 ANQGSEA. V dropped 6 bases and J dropped 3; count of bases not matched to a gene: 10. The CDR3 bases are TGCAGCGTGAACCCACCGGGACTAGCGGGAGGGGAAGAGACCCAGTACTTC. Its translation is CSVNPPGLAGGEETQYF.

The sample holds many counts of this clonotype. J is TRBJ1-5 and V is TRBV2; D is possibly TRBD1 (5 bases). Germline V gene sequence: CDR1 SNHLY, CDR2 FYNNEI. Trimming shortened V by 7 bases and J by 5 bases, and 9 bases separated the two germline ends. The CDR3 has 12 residues. The CDR3 protein is CASTIGDQPQHF. In DNA form, the CDR3 reads TGTGCCAGCACCATAGGGGATCAGCCCCAGCATTTT.

This clonotype was seen a few times. The rearrangement links TRBV30 to TRBJ1-5; 7 positions agree with TRBD1. Germline assignment: CDR1 GTSNPN and CDR2 SVGIG (reference sequence). With V trimmed by 4 bases and J by 2 bases, 5 bases remained unmatched. This CDR3 comprises 14 residues. The CDR3 DNA follows: TGTGCCTGGACTCTCGGACAGGGCAATCAGCCCCAGCATTTT. Translated: CAWTLGQGNQPQHF.

This clonotype was counted ten times or more. V gene TRBV29-1 combines with J gene TRBJ1-2; D gene ambiguous. Trimming took off 3 bases at V and 0 bases at J, with 2 bases between the two ends. This CDR3 comprises 11 residues. CDR1 is SQVTM, CDR2 ANQGSEA, per germline. The CDR3 loop is CSVETNYGYTF. In DNA, the CDR3 is TGCAGCGTTGAGACTAACTATGGCTACACCTTC.

This clonotype has ten or more counts. The V call is TRBV2, the J call TRBJ2-4, with D perhaps TRBD2 (6 bases). V was pared by 7 bases and J by 7 bases, with 20 bases between. Germline CDR1 SNHLY, CDR2 FYNNEI. This CDR3 comprises 15 residues. The CDR3 bases are TGTGCCAGCACCCCCTGGAGGGGCTATGGGAACATTCAGTACTTC. Protein sequence: CASTPWRGYGNIQYF.

This chain connects TRBV30 to TRBJ1-5; perhaps TRBD1 as D (6 bases). The germline gives CDR1 GTSNPN, CDR2 SVGIG (reference sequence). The CDR3 is 15 amino acids. Trimming cost V 4 bases and J 1 base, with 14 bases left between them. The CDR3 sequence: CAWTSGRGSNQPQHF. The CDR3 region has the DNA TGTGCCTGGACCTCTGGGAGGGGGAGCAATCAGCCCCAGCATTTT.

The sample holds many counts of this clonotype. V is TRBV6-1 and J is TRBJ1-2; no clear D gene. Trimming removed 5 bases from V and 0 bases from J, with 16 bases in between. CDR1 and CDR2 from the germline V gene are MNHNS and SASEGT. CDR3 length equals 16 residues. CDR3 region: CASSTQFGYANYGYTF. CDR3 sequence (DNA): TGTGCCAGCAGTACCCAATTCGGGTATGCTAACTATGGCTACACCTTC.

In this sample, this clonotype turned up a few times. With a much larger clone just one base away, this may be a read error. The rearrangement joins TRBV6-1 to TRBJ1-2; TRBD1 matches at 9 bases. Germline lookup yields CDR1 MNHNS and CDR2 SASEGT. The V gene end was trimmed by 5 bases and the J gene end by 4 bases; junction bases not matched to a gene: 8. The CDR3 loop spans 15 amino acids. In nucleotides, the CDR3 is TGTGCCAGCAGTCGGACAGGGGCGGCAGGCTATGGCTACACCTTC. The encoded protein is CASSRTGAAGYGYTF.

This clonotype was recorded at least ten times. This sequence joins TRBV29-1 and TRBJ2-5, with D possibly being TRBD2 (6 bases). Trimming removed 7 bases at V and 5 bases at J, with 17 bases between. Germline assignment: CDR1 SQVTM and CDR2 ANQGSEA. This CDR3 spans 13 amino acids. The CDR3 sequence is CSGALGGGETQYF. For the CDR3, the DNA is TGCAGCGGGGCCCTTGGAGGAGGGGAGACCCAGTACTTC.

This clonotype has at least ten counts. The chain is built from TRBV2 and TRBJ2-7; D unclear. CDR3 size: 13 residues. V lost 7 bases and J 0 bases, leaving 10 bases between the germline ends. Germline CDR1 reads SNHLY; CDR2 reads FYNNEI. The CDR3 DNA is TGTGCCAGCAATGACTGGAGCTCCTACGAGCAGTACTTC. Translation: CASNDWSSYEQYF.

This clonotype was seen many times. V gene TRBV7-6 combines with J gene TRBJ1-1, with D perhaps matching TRBD1 (5 bases). The V gene's germline CDR1 is SGHVS and CDR2 FNYEAQ. The V end was cut by 5 bases, the J end by 2 bases, with 12 bases between. The CDR3 spans 14 residues. The CDR3 spells CASSRRQTNTEAFF. The CDR3 coding sequence is TGTGCCAGCAGCCGACGACAGACAAACACTGAAGCTTTCTTT.